This TCR beta chain came from a study of T-cell memory formation after mild COVID-19. MiXCR, run by TCRdb on the 5' RACE reads, gives a single entry per CDR3 protein. Of approximately 89,000 distinct CDR3 sequences listed, about 23% are singletons. The germline gives CDR1 SEHNR, CDR2 FQNEAQ (reference sequence). Trimming cost V 0 bases and J 5 bases, with 11 bases left between them. CDR3 length equals 15 residues. This clonotype was observed once. The sample was PBMCs or a T cell subset sorted from them (not recorded which). This sequence was found in a man between 18 and 29 years old who had mild COVID-19 (a few samples of this study predate the infection). Cell type and time point are not known. J is TRBJ1-5 and V is TRBV7-9, with D possibly being TRBD1 (6 bases). The CDR3 loop reads CASSLASGADQPQHF. The CDR3 bases are TGTGCCAGCAGCTTAGCATCGGGGGCGGATCAGCCCCAGCATTTT. The full variable domain, its missing parts supplied by reference TRBV7-9 and TRBJ1-5, is DTGVSQNPRHKITKRGQNVTFRCDPISEHNRLYWYRQTLGQGPEFLTYFQNEAQLEKSRLLSDRFSAERPKGSFSTLEIQRTEQGDSAMYLCASSLASGADQPQHFGDGTRLSIL.